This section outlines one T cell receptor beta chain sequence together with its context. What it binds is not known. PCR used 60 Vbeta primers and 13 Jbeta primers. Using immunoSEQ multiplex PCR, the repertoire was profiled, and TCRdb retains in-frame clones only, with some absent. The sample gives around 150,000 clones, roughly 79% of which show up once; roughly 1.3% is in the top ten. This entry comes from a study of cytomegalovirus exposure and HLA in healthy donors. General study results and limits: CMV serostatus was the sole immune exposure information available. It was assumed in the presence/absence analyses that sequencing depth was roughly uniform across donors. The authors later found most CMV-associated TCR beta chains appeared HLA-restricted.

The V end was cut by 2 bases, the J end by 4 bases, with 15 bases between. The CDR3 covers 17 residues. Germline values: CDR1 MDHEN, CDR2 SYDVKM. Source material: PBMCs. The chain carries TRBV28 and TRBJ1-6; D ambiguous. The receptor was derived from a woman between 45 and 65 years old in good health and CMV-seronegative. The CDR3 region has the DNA TGTGCCAGCAGTTTAGGAGAGGGCCGGGGATATAATTCACCCCTCCACTTT. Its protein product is CASSLGEGRGYNSPLHF.